These T cell receptor beta chains were read from a single sample in a study of T-cell reconstitution after alpha-beta-depleted transplantation in children. TCRdb analysed the PCR reads with MiXCR anew, one entry per CDR3 protein. Of about 610,000 distinct CDR3 sequences detected, under 12% appear once; the ten largest clones hold roughly 4%. This sample comprised PBMCs from the stem cell graft donor, obtained from the stem cell graft. Receptors were obtained from a human donor who donated a stem cell graft to a child with acute myeloid leukemia. CDR3s include the opening cysteine and the closing phenylalanine or tryptophan. D genes are given only for firm matches. A clone size is listed for some rows: how often the clone was seen (once, few, many), or a class if it is expanded.

CDR3 | DNA | V | D | J | size
CASSPLRQDRREKLFF | TGTGCCAGCTCACCACTGCGACAGGACAGGCGGGAAAAACTGTTTTTT | TRBV18 | TRBD1 | TRBJ1-4 | .
CSARTQGGYNEQFF | TGCAGTGCCCGAACCCAGGGGGGATACAATGAGCAGTTCTTC | TRBV20-1 | . | TRBJ2-1 | few
CAWGTGVNQPQHF | TGTGCCTGGGGGACAGGGGTCAATCAGCCCCAGCATTTT | TRBV30 | TRBD1 | TRBJ1-5 | .
CASSLRASSSTDTQYF | TGCGCCAGCAGCTTGCGCGCCAGTAGCAGCACAGATACGCAGTATTTT | TRBV5-1 | . | TRBJ2-3 | many
CSARSRPGFF | TGCAGTGCTAGATCGAGACCCGGGTTCTTC | TRBV20-1 | . | TRBJ2-1 | .
CASTQLAGGQNEQFF | TGTGCCAGCACCCAACTAGCGGGAGGGCAAAATGAGCAGTTCTTC | TRBV18 | TRBD2 | TRBJ2-1 | few
CASSWTSPGRDEQFF | TGTGCCAGCAGCTGGACTAGTCCTGGAAGAGATGAGCAGTTCTTC | TRBV7-9 | TRBD2 | TRBJ2-1 | few
CSALPGQGVGELFF | TGCAGTGCTCTTCCGGGACAGGGAGTCGGGGAGCTGTTTTTT | TRBV20-1 | TRBD1 | TRBJ2-2 | .
CASSPERQGTDTQYF | TGTGCCAGCTCACCAGAGCGACAGGGCACAGATACGCAGTATTTT | TRBV18 | . | TRBJ2-3 | .
CASSYVAGGGDEQFF | TGTGCCAGCAGTTATGTGGCGGGAGGGGGCGATGAGCAGTTCTTC | TRBV6-5 | TRBD2 | TRBJ2-1 | many
CASSLRGSRGETQYF | TGTGCCAGCAGCTTACGGGGGAGTAGGGGCGAGACCCAGTACTTC | TRBV7-2 | . | TRBJ2-5 | many
CASTKTQNTEAFF | TGTGCCAGCACCAAGACACAGAACACTGAAGCTTTCTTT | TRBV12-3/TRBV12-4 | . | TRBJ1-1 | many
CSVSGKQTDTQYF | TGCAGCGTTTCGGGGAAGCAGACAGATACGCAGTATTTT | TRBV29-1 | . | TRBJ2-3 | .
CASRLSSGQGNEQYF | TGTGCCAGCAGACTTAGCTCAGGACAGGGGAACGAGCAGTACTTC | TRBV12-3/TRBV12-4 | TRBD1 | TRBJ2-7 | many
CASSQARGTLQADTQYF | TGCGCCAGCAGCCAAGCCCGAGGCACCCTCCAGGCGGATACGCAGTATTTT | TRBV4-3 | . | TRBJ2-3 | .
CASSSPRQGLASDTQYF | TGTGCCAGCAGCTCACCCCGGCAGGGACTAGCCTCGGATACGCAGTATTTT | TRBV5-4 | TRBD2 | TRBJ2-3 | .
CASSRGQGRDQPQHF | TGTGCCAGCAGCCGCGGACAGGGTAGGGATCAGCCCCAGCATTTT | TRBV12-3/TRBV12-4 | TRBD1 | TRBJ1-5 | few
CASSARQGVHEQYF | TGCGCCAGCAGCGCGAGACAGGGAGTGCACGAGCAGTACTTC | TRBV5-1 | TRBD1 | TRBJ2-7 | few
CASSLTSGRVGGELFF | TGTGCCAGCAGCTTAACTAGCGGGAGGGTCGGCGGGGAGCTGTTTTTT | TRBV7-3 | TRBD2 | TRBJ2-2 | many
CAISERTSGHQETQYF | TGTGCCATCAGTGAGAGGACTAGCGGGCACCAAGAGACCCAGTACTTC | TRBV10-3 | TRBD2 | TRBJ2-5 | .
CSAHSGRAQDTQYF | TGCAGTGCTCATAGCGGGAGGGCCCAAGATACGCAGTATTTT | TRBV20-1 | TRBD2 | TRBJ2-3 | .
CSARPLLLAGGSTDTQYF | TGCAGTGCCAGACCCCTCCTACTAGCGGGAGGGAGCACAGATACGCAGTATTTT | TRBV20-1 | TRBD2 | TRBJ2-3 | many
CSAETSGDTQYF | TGCAGTGCTGAGACTAGTGGAGATACGCAGTATTTT | TRBV20-1 | . | TRBJ2-3 | few
CSGGADSVGYTF | TGCAGCGGGGGGGCCGATTCTGTTGGCTACACCTTC | TRBV29-1 | . | TRBJ1-2 | few
CASSQDVGGHTEAFF | TGTGCCAGCAGCCAAGATGTGGGGGGGCATACTGAAGCTTTCTTT | TRBV4-2 | . | TRBJ1-1 | few
CASRSPTSGKETQYF | TGTGCCAGCAGATCCCCGACTAGCGGGAAAGAGACCCAGTACTTC | TRBV7-8 | TRBD2 | TRBJ2-5 | .
CASGGSTGELFF | TGTGCCAGCGGGGGTTCCACCGGGGAGCTGTTTTTT | TRBV7-2 | . | TRBJ2-2 | .
CASIGLLRDTEAFF | TGTGCCAGCATCGGGTTACTAAGGGACACTGAAGCTTTCTTT | TRBV2 | . | TRBJ1-1 | .
CSADLGSSYNEQFF | TGCAGTGCTGACCTCGGAAGCTCCTACAATGAGCAGTTCTTC | TRBV20-1 | . | TRBJ2-1 | many
CASSPGSQVETQYF | TGCGCCAGCAGCCCAGGTTCTCAAGTCGAGACCCAGTACTTC | TRBV5-1 | . | TRBJ2-5 | .
CASSLAPGYSNQPQHF | TGTGCCAGCAGCTTGGCCCCAGGCTATAGCAATCAGCCCCAGCATTTT | TRBV5-6 | . | TRBJ1-5 | .
CAISERTGQETQYF | TGTGCCATCAGTGAACGGACAGGACAAGAGACCCAGTACTTC | TRBV10-3 | TRBD1 | TRBJ2-5 | few
CASSLGDSMPAFF | TGTGCCAGCAGTTTAGGGGACAGTATGCCAGCTTTCTTT | TRBV12-3/TRBV12-4 | TRBD1 | TRBJ1-1 | many
CAWSQGGYTF | TGTGCCTGGAGTCAAGGTGGCTACACCTTC | TRBV30 | . | TRBJ1-2 | .
CASSQDYQGGSSEQYF | TGTGCCAGCAGCCAAGATTATCAGGGGGGTTCGTCCGAGCAGTACTTC | TRBV3-1 | . | TRBJ2-7 | few
CASSYSMRQPQHF | TGTGCCAGCAGTTACTCGATGAGGCAGCCCCAGCATTTT | TRBV6-2/TRBV6-3 | . | TRBJ1-5 | few
CASSIRGEQYF | TGTGCCAGCAGCATTAGAGGCGAGCAGTACTTC | TRBV6-2/TRBV6-3 | . | TRBJ2-7 | .
CASSDEGAGYTF | TGTGCCAGCAGTGACGAGGGGGCGGGCTACACCTTC | TRBV2 | TRBD1 | TRBJ1-2 | .
CASSAQPGPETQYF | TGTGCCAGCAGTGCCCAACCGGGCCCTGAGACCCAGTACTTC | TRBV6-1 | . | TRBJ2-5 | .
CASTPLTSGMRENIQYF | TGTGCCAGCACCCCTCTGACTAGCGGGATGCGCGAAAACATTCAGTACTTC | TRBV7-2 | TRBD2 | TRBJ2-4 | few
CSARDDGGGSYNEQFF | TGCAGTGCTAGAGATGATGGGGGAGGCTCCTACAATGAGCAGTTCTTC | TRBV20-1 | . | TRBJ2-1 | .
CRGPPRGGRDLYTDTQYF | TGCAGGGGCCCCCCTCGGGGCGGGAGGGATCTTTACACAGATACGCAGTATTTT | TRBV20-1 | TRBD2 | TRBJ2-3 | .
CASSLVLAGGSTDTQYF | TGTGCCAGCAGCTTAGTACTAGCGGGAGGTTCCACAGATACGCAGTATTTT | TRBV7-2 | TRBD2 | TRBJ2-3 | .
CASSGSGTSVDNEQFF | TGTGCCAGCAGCGGCTCCGGGACTAGCGTTGACAATGAGCAGTTCTTC | TRBV9 | TRBD2 | TRBJ2-1 | few
CASSPLQQGAHEQYF | TGTGCCAGCTCACCCCTACAACAGGGGGCCCACGAGCAGTACTTC | TRBV18 | TRBD1 | TRBJ2-7 | few
CSASKEIAGLNTGELFF | TGCAGTGCTTCTAAAGAAATAGCGGGCCTGAACACCGGGGAGCTGTTTTTT | TRBV20-1 | TRBD2 | TRBJ2-2 | many
CASSPRTGTATNEKLFF | TGTGCCAGCAGCCCGAGGACAGGGACCGCAACTAATGAAAAACTGTTTTTT | TRBV7-2 | TRBD1 | TRBJ1-4 | .
CASSLGTGYSYNEQFF | TGTGCCAGCAGCTTAGGAACAGGGTACTCCTACAATGAGCAGTTCTTC | TRBV11-2 | . | TRBJ2-1 | few
CASSLAHGANQPQHF | TGTGCCAGCAGTTTAGCGCACGGAGCCAATCAGCCCCAGCATTTT | TRBV12-3/TRBV12-4 | . | TRBJ1-5 | few
CASSLIAGGYEQYF | TGTGCCAGCAGCTTAATCGCCGGGGGCTACGAGCAGTACTTC | TRBV7-9 | . | TRBJ2-7 | many
CATSSAGGAEKLFF | TGTGCCACCAGCAGTGCAGGGGGCGCCGAAAAACTGTTTTTT | TRBV15 | TRBD1 | TRBJ1-4 | .
CASSMDPGQGVEQYF | TGTGCCAGCAGCATGGATCCGGGACAGGGGGTCGAGCAGTACTTC | TRBV7-3 | TRBD1 | TRBJ2-7 | .
CASSEGTSGSTDTQYF | TGCGCCAGCAGCGAAGGGACTAGCGGGAGCACAGATACGCAGTATTTT | TRBV4-3 | TRBD2 | TRBJ2-3 | few